This T cell receptor beta chain was retrieved from a study of blood T cell repertoires in COVID-19. Enrolled during active infection, Seattle patients were then followed longitudinally. Generated by immunoSEQ multiplex PCR, the TCRdb table keeps only in-frame clones and is missing some. The profile shows around 130,000 clones, 90% of them singletons. This TCR came from a man aged 55-75 years with COVID-19, enrolled during active disease. Sequenced input: peripheral blood.

The CDR3 nucleotides are TGTGCCAGCAGCCTCACTTTGGATACGCAGTATTTT. This encodes CASSLTLDTQYF. The chain has TRBV11-3 and TRBJ2-3, with no clear D. The CDR3 length is 12 residues. Germline values: CDR1 SGHNT, CDR2 YENEEA. V shed 5 bases and J shed 6 bases, with 9 bases lying between them.